Sequencing of this T cell receptor (beta chain) was carried out in a study of monozygotic twins with inflammatory bowel disease. Staff drew a roughly 2.5 ml blood sample from each donor. UMIs were attached via template switching, each with a 6-nucleotide sample barcode. Nested amplification of TCRalpha and TCRbeta cDNA involved two PCRs of approximately 16 and 10 cycles. TCRdb reprocessed the 5' RACE reads and stores each CDR3 protein as one record, lacking DNA. This table holds 400,000 to 500,000 distinct CDR3 sequences. CDR3 length: 14 amino acids. CDR1 is SGHRS and CDR2 is YFSETQ in the germline V gene.

Sequenced input: blood. This TCR derives from a human donor with ulcerative colitis or Crohn's disease, or a healthy co-twin of an affected twin (not recorded which). The V gene is TRBV5-1, the J gene TRBJ2-7. CDR3 protein: CASSLQGSAYEQYF.